The source of this TCR beta chain is a study of blood T cell repertoires in COVID-19. As for the study in general: The United States, Italy and Spain supplied acute and convalescent COVID-19 samples. The cDNA or gDNA used as material had been derived from T cells, B-cell-depleted T cells, or PBMCs.

Enrolled during active infection, Seattle patients were then followed longitudinally. Authors' data handling: By means of reference gene primer amplification, nucleated cell counts were estimated. Sequenced by immunoSEQ multiplex PCR; TCRdb stores in-frame clones only, minus some. The V and J calls and clone size are taken from that table; D and trimming were inferred from the DNA. The sample carries around 120,000 clones, around 91% recorded once. The sequenced sample was peripheral blood. This receptor was taken from a woman aged 55-69 years with COVID-19, enrolled during active disease.

The CDR3 DNA follows: TGTGCCAGCAGGTTAACAGGGGAACGAGAAAAACTGTTTTTT. It encodes CASRLTGEREKLFF. This chain connects TRBV27 to TRBJ1-4; 7 positions match TRBD1. The CDR3 loop spans 14 amino acids. The junction had 9 bases not matched to a gene; V was cut back by 6 bases and J by 8 bases. Per germline, CDR1 MNHEY and CDR2 SMNVEV (reference sequence).